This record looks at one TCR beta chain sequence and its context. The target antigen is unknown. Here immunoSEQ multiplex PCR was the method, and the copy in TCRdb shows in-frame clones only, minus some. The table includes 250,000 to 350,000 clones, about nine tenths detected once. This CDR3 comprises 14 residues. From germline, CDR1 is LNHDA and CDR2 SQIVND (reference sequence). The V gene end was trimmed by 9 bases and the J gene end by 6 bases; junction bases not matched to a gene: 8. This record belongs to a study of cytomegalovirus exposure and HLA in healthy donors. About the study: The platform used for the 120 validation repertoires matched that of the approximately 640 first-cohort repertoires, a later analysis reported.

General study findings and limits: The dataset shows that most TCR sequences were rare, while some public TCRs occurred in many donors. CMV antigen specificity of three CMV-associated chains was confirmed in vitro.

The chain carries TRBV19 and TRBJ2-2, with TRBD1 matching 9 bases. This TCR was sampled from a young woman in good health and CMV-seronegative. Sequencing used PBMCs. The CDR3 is CASGDRAVAGELFF. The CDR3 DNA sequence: TGTGCCAGCGGGGACAGGGCTGTCGCCGGGGAGCTGTTTTTT.